A selection of T cell receptor beta chains follows, all from one sample in a study of vaccination and CD4 T cells after COVID-19. These TCRs are of unknown antigen specificity. TCRdb re-derived calls from the PCR reads in MiXCR, one entry per CDR3 protein. Among approximately 11,000 distinct CDR3 sequences listed, 25% to 30% were seen once. The sequenced sample was CD4+ T cells from blood, cultured in vitro. Receptors originate from a human donor in good health. Both conserved end residues are part of each CDR3. D genes are given only for firm matches. Size is omitted from some rows. Given values are once, few, many or a class for expanded clones.

cdr3_nt cdr3_aa cdr3_length j_call v_call d_call clone_size
TGTGCCAGCGCCCTCGTGGAGGGAGGCAATGAGCAGTTCTTC CASALVEGGNEQFF 14 TRBJ2-1 TRBV6-4 NA few
TGTGCCAGCAGCTTAGTCCCTGGGGGGCTAGGCAATCAGCCCCAGCATTTT CASSLVPGGLGNQPQHF 17 TRBJ1-5 TRBV7-2 NA NA
TGCAGTGCTACGACAGGGGGTAATTCACCCCTCCACTTT CSATTGGNSPLHF 13 TRBJ1-6 TRBV20-1 TRBD1 medium-sized
TGTGCCAGCAGCTTAGTCTTACAGGGTAGCACTGAAGCTTTCTTT CASSLVLQGSTEAFF 15 TRBJ1-1 TRBV11-2 NA few
TGTGCCAGCAGTGACAGGGAGGGAGAGCAGTACTTC CASSDREGEQYF 12 TRBJ2-7 TRBV7-9 NA NA
TGTGCCAGTGTAGGAGGCCCCGGGGAGCTGTTTTTT CASVGGPGELFF 12 TRBJ2-2 TRBV6-1 NA NA
TGCAGCGCAGCGAGGGGGGATACGAACACTGAAGCTTTCTTT CSAARGDTNTEAFF 14 TRBJ1-1 TRBV29-1 NA NA
TGCGCCAGCAGTGGCCCCGGGACAGGGAACAATCAGCCCCAGCATTTT CASSGPGTGNNQPQHF 16 TRBJ1-5 TRBV10-2 TRBD1 NA
TGTGCCAGCCGGCCGGGACAGGGGGCCGAGGAGCTGTTTTTT CASRPGQGAEELFF 14 TRBJ2-2 TRBV19 TRBD1 few
TGTGCCAGTAGTATGGGCACCGGCGGAATAGAGACCCAGTACTTC CASSMGTGGIETQYF 15 TRBJ2-5 TRBV19 NA NA
TGTGCCAGCAGTTTCTTACCCAGGGATCAGCCCCAGCATTTT CASSFLPRDQPQHF 14 TRBJ1-5 TRBV6-5 NA medium-sized
TGTGCCAGCAGTGAATCAAAAAGGGCAGATACGCAGTATTTT CASSESKRADTQYF 14 TRBJ2-3 TRBV25-1 NA NA
TGTGCCAGCAGCTCTACTGGTCGTGGCTACACCTTC CASSSTGRGYTF 12 TRBJ1-2 TRBV7-8 NA few
TGTGCCAGCAGTGCCTTACTAGCGGGCGAAGAGACCCAGTACTTC CASSALLAGEETQYF 15 TRBJ2-5 TRBV2 TRBD2 NA
TGTGCCAGCAGTGACTTGGACAGGGGGCGTCAGCCCCAGCATTTT CASSDLDRGRQPQHF 15 TRBJ1-5 TRBV6-4 TRBD1 few
TGTGCCAGCAGCTTGGTGGCAGGGAGCCACGAGCAGTACTTC CASSLVAGSHEQYF 14 TRBJ2-7 TRBV5-4 NA NA
TGCAGCGGGGGTAGCACAGATACGCAGTATTTT CSGGSTDTQYF 11 TRBJ2-3 TRBV29-1 NA NA
TGTGCCATCAGTGAGAAGGTCTCTACAGATACGCAGTATTTT CAISEKVSTDTQYF 14 TRBJ2-3 TRBV10-3 NA NA
TGTGCCAGCAGCTTAACAGGGACAGGGATACAAGAGACCCAGTACTTC CASSLTGTGIQETQYF 16 TRBJ2-5 TRBV7-3 TRBD1 NA